This T cell receptor beta chain was captured by sequencing in a study of blood T cell repertoires in COVID-19. V lost 5 bases to trimming and J lost 6 bases, with 7 bases between them. Germline V gives CDR1 SGHAT, CDR2 FQNNGV. CDR3 length equals 12 residues. Authors' data handling: Estimation of nucleated cell counts relied on the amplification of reference gene primers. The repertoire was sequenced with immunoSEQ multiplex PCR; TCRdb's copy has only in-frame clones and lacks some. From that table come the V and J calls and clone size; the DNA was used to work out D and trimming. The sample records 65,000 to 95,000 clones, 85% being singletons.

The sequence came from a man older than 75 with active or convalescent COVID-19. Sequenced sample: peripheral blood. The rearrangement links TRBV11-2 to TRBJ2-2; no clear D. CDR3 nucleotides: TGTGCCAGCAGCCGGTTTTCCGGGGAGCTGTTTTTT. This sequence encodes CASSRFSGELFF. The full variable domain, its missing parts supplied by reference TRBV11-2 and TRBJ2-2, is EAGVAQSPRYKIIEKRQSVAFWCNPISGHATLYWYQQILGQGPKLLIQFQNNGVVDDSQLPKDRFSAERLKGVDSTLKIQPAKLEDSAVYLCASSRFSGELFFGEGSRLTVL.